The T cell receptor (beta chain) described here comes from a study of CD8 T cells in Susac syndrome. CD8+ and CD4+ T cells from blood underwent TCR beta sequencing, which was carried out in a high-throughput format. Stable or active relapsing-remitting multiple sclerosis, untreated and meeting revised McDonald criteria, defined the controls. Negative isolation was used for CD8+ and CD4+ T cells, and FACS enrichment was applied to TEMRA cells. Germline V gives CDR1 GTSNPN, CDR2 SVGIG (reference sequence). The CDR3 sequence is 12 residues long. The ends were cut back, 5 bases at V and 8 bases at J, with 15 bases in the middle. RNA was extracted with the RNeasy kit, and a quantity of roughly 0.5 to 1 ug was reverse transcribed using random hexamers. TCR beta CDR3 was amplified by immunoSEQ covering 54 Vbeta and 13 Jbeta. TCRdb reprocessed the immunoSEQ multiplex PCR reads with MiXCR, giving one entry per CDR3 protein. The table has some 120,000 distinct CDR3 sequences, approximately 89% seen once.

This receptor was obtained from a human donor with multiple sclerosis. Sequences were obtained from CD8+ T cells from PBMCs. V and J are TRBV30 and TRBJ1-2; D is perhaps TRBD1 (6 bases). The CDR3 loop reads CAWELTGEGYTF. Here the CDR3 DNA reads TGTGCCTGGGAGTTGACAGGCGAGGGCTACACCTTC.